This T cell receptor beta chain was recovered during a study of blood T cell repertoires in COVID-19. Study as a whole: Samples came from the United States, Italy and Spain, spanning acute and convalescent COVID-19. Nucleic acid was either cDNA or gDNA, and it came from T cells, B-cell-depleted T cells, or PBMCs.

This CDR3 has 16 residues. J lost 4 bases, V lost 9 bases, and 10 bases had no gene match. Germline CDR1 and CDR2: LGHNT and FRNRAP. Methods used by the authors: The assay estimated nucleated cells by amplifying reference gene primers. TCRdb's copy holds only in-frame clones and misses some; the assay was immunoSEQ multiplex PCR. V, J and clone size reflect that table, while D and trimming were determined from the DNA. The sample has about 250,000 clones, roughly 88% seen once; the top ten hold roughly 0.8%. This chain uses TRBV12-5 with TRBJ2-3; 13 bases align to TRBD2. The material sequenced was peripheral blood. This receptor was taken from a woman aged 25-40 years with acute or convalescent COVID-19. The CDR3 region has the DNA TGTGCTAGGAGGACTAGCGGGAGCTTTCGGGCAGATACGCAGTATTTT. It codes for CARRTSGSFRADTQYF.